These 20 T cell receptor beta chains came from one sample sequenced in a study of T cell clonality in common variable immunodeficiency. General study points: In common variable immunodeficiency, TCR beta chains reportedly carried fewer deletions and N-nucleotide insertions.

For these TCRs, the target antigens are not known. Clones were sequenced by immunoSEQ multiplex PCR, and TCRdb holds only the in-frame ones, with some missing. This sample carries some 16,000 clones, with around 4.7% going to the ten biggest clones. Source material: peripheral blood mononuclear cells. These TCRs come from a human donor with common variable immunodeficiency.

Remarks on this clone: The CDR3 end lies 3 residues beyond the end of the read and is filled in from the germline J gene. The rearrangement links TRBV2 to TRBJ2-1; TRBD2 matches at 13 bases. The V segment lost 3 bases and the J segment 1 base; nucleotides outside the gene matches: 9. The CDR3 contains 19 residues. Germline V gene sequence: CDR1 SNHLY, CDR2 FYNNEI. CDR3 bases read: TGTGCCAGCAGTGAGGGGGGACTAGCGGGAACGGGGTCCTACAATGAG. Translating gives CASSEGGLAGTGSYNE. In full, the CDR3 reads CASSEGGLAGTGSYNEQFF.

A word on this clone: The observed sequence ends 3 residues before the CDR3 terminus, with the missing tail filled in from the germline J gene. This sequence joins TRBV11-1 and TRBJ2-3; 11 bases are a match to TRBD2. J lost 2 bases, V lost 6 bases, and 4 bases had no gene match. Germline loops: CDR1 SGHAT, CDR2 FQDESV (reference sequence). This CDR3 has 15 residues. CDR3 bases read: TGTGCCAGCAGTCAGGGACTAGCGGACACAGATACG. This codes for CASSQGLADTDT. The CDR3, in full, reads CASSQGLADTDTQYF.

As for this clone: The DNA ends 3 residues before the CDR3 does, and the rest of the CDR3 is filled in from the germline J gene. The chain has TRBV7-2 and TRBJ2-1; 14 bases align to TRBD2. The CDR3 contains 15 residues. The germline CDR1 and CDR2 sequences are SGHTA and FQGNSA. The V segment lost 5 bases and the J segment 6 bases; nucleotides outside the gene matches: 3. The CDR3: CASSPGLAGANEQFF. The CDR3 DNA, read in part, is TGTGCCAGCAGCCCGGGACTAGCGGGAGCCAATGAG.

Comments on this clone: The read ends 3 residues early relative to the CDR3; the germline J gene fills the gap. V is TRBV30 and J is TRBJ1-2; TRBD1 is a possible D gene (5 bases). Germline loops: CDR1 GTSNPN, CDR2 SVGIG (reference sequence). V was clipped by 4 bases and J by 4 bases, with 16 bases between them. This CDR3 is built from 14 residues. The CDR3 here is CAWTTGRVFYGYTF. The sequenced part of the CDR3 DNA is TGTGCCTGGACCACAGGCCGAGTTTTCTATGGC.

With regard to this clone: The read terminates 3 residues ahead of where the CDR3 ends, so the germline J gene completes it. The gene calls are TRBV5-1 and TRBJ2-5; 9 positions match TRBD2. After removal of 5 bases from V and 3 bases from J, the junction contained 2 bases not matched to a gene. There are 13 residues in the CDR3. CDR1 is SGHRS, CDR2 YFSETQ, per germline. The covered CDR3 bases are TGCGCCAGCAGAGCTAGCGGGGAAGAGACC. The encoded protein is CASRASGEET. The entire CDR3 reads CASRASGEETQYF.

Measured by frequency, this clone is medium-sized. The CDR3 end is not reached by the read, which stops 3 residues before it; the germline J gene fills it in. The chain employs TRBV6-4 and TRBJ1-4; 8 bases match TRBD1. V lost 5 bases and J lost 4; bases outside the gene matches: 6. The CDR3 covers 15 residues. CDR1 is MRHNA, CDR2 SNTAGT, per germline. CDR3 in amino acids: CASSTRGLSNEKLFF. The CDR3 bases that were read are TGTGCCAGCAGTACCAGGGGGCTAAGTAATGAAAAA.

This clone is classed as medium-sized by frequency. The read comes to an end 3 residues before the CDR3 does, leaving the germline J gene to fill in the end. The chain combines TRBV19 with TRBJ1-1, with D maybe TRBD1 (6 bases). In germline, CDR1 is LNHDA, CDR2 SQIVND (reference sequence). The CDR3 totals 12 residues. Trimming shortened V by 5 bases and J by 3 bases, and 7 bases separated the two germline ends. The CDR3 bases that were read are TGTGCCAGTAGTGGACAGTACACTGAA. Its protein is CASSGQYTE. In full, the CDR3 is CASSGQYTEAFF.

Regarding this clone: The read comes to an end 3 residues before the CDR3 does, leaving the germline J gene to fill in the end. The rearrangement links TRBV20-1 to TRBJ1-1; no reliable D call. V dropped 8 bases and J dropped 1 base, with 8 bases sitting between them. The CDR3 has 11 amino acids. Germline assignment: CDR1 DFQATT and CDR2 SNEGSKA (reference sequence). The sequenced CDR3 bases are TGCAGTCGAACTACGAACACTGAA. It is translated as CSRTTNTE. From start to end, the CDR3 is CSRTTNTEAFF.

About this clone: The read finishes 3 residues shy of the CDR3 end, and the germline J gene is used to complete it. The chain joins TRBV20-1 to TRBJ2-2; 7 nucleotides match TRBD2. V was pared by 5 bases and J by 6 bases, with 9 bases of the junction left unmatched. The CDR3 spans 14 residues. The germline CDR1 and CDR2 sequences are DFQATT and SNEGSKA (reference sequence). CDR3 loop: CSAARTSLSGELFF. The covered CDR3 bases are TGCAGTGCTGCCCGGACTAGTCTCTCCGGGGAG.

As concerns this clone: The read is 3 residues too short to cover the CDR3 end, so that end is filled in from the germline J gene. This chain connects TRBV20-1 to TRBJ2-3, with TRBD2 matching over 9 bases. Germline trimming cut 0 bases from V and 7 bases from J; bases unmatched to any gene: 5. The length of the CDR3 is 14 residues. CDR1 is DFQATT and CDR2 is SNEGSKA in the germline V gene (reference sequence). CDR3 bases read: TGCAGTGCTAGAGATGTAGCGGGGGCGTATACG. Amino acids: CSARDVAGAYT. The full CDR3 is CSARDVAGAYTQYF.

According to its frequency, this clone is medium-sized. The CDR3 end lies 3 residues beyond the end of the read and is filled in from the germline J gene. This sequence joins TRBV30 and TRBJ2-7, with TRBD1 matching over 9 bases. V dropped 1 base and J dropped 5; count of bases not matched to a gene: 6. The V gene's germline CDR1 is GTSNPN and CDR2 SVGIG (reference sequence). This CDR3 is 14 amino acids long. Incomplete CDR3 DNA: TGTGCCTGGAGTGCCGGGACAGGGTTCAACGAG. The encoded protein is CAWSAGTGFNE. The CDR3 as a whole reads CAWSAGTGFNEQYF.

Details on this clone: Coverage ceases 3 residues before the CDR3 finishes, and the germline J gene fills in the end. V and J are TRBV2 and TRBJ2-2; 10 bases map to TRBD2. Germline assignment: CDR1 SNHLY and CDR2 FYNNEI. The CDR3 is 18 residues long. The V gene end was trimmed by 1 base and the J gene end by 4 bases; junction bases not matched to a gene: 9. The covered CDR3 bases are TGTGCCAGCAGTGAAGACAAGCGGGGGGGAAGGAGCACCGGGGAG. It codes for CASSEDKRGGRSTGE. Given in full, the CDR3 is CASSEDKRGGRSTGELFF.

Considering frequency, this clone is medium-sized. The observed sequence ends 3 residues before the CDR3 terminus, with the missing tail filled in from the germline J gene. The genes are TRBV7-3 and TRBJ2-1, with 10 bases that match TRBD2. The length of the CDR3 is 15 residues. V was clipped by 3 bases and J by 8 bases; unmatched bases: 7. Germline CDR1 and CDR2: SGHTA and FQGTGA. The DNA read from the CDR3 is TGTGCCAGCAGCTTCCAAGCGGGGGGGCCGCATGAG. It specifies CASSFQAGGPHE. The whole CDR3 protein is CASSFQAGGPHEQFF. The whole variable domain, remainder taken from reference TRBV7-3 and TRBJ2-1, is GAGVSQTPSNKVTEKGKYVELRCDPISGHTALYWYRQSLGQGPEFLIYFQGTGAADDSGLPNDRFFAVRPEGSVSTLKIQRTERGDSAVYLCASSFQAGGPHEQFFGPGTRLTVL.

Points on this clone: Compared with germline, one end of the junction differs, possibly owing to a read error. The DNA read from the CDR3 is TGTGCCGGCAGCCCCAGGGGCGAGACC. Its protein is CAGSPRGET. Given in full, the CDR3 is CAGSPRGETQYF. The chain combines TRBV11-1 with TRBJ2-5; perhaps TRBD1 as D (6 bases). The read ends 3 residues before the CDR3 terminus; that terminus is restored from the germline J gene. The CDR3 consists of 12 residues. Germline lookup yields CDR1 SGHAT and CDR2 FQDESV (reference sequence).

As to this clone: With the read ending 3 residues before the CDR3 end, the germline J gene is used to fill in that end. The chain uses TRBV5-1 and TRBJ2-5; 11 bases agree with TRBD2. The CDR3 totals 17 residues. Trimming took 2 bases from V and 4 from J; bases not matched to a gene: 10. Germline-derived CDR1 and CDR2 are SGHRS and YFSETQ. The covered CDR3 bases are TGCGCCAGCAGCTTTGGGACTAGCGGACGGGAGGGAGAGACC. It is translated as CASSFGTSGREGET. The complete CDR3 protein is CASSFGTSGREGETQYF.

Concerning this clone: The read gets to within 3 residues of the CDR3 end, and the germline J gene fills in the rest. J is TRBJ1-2 and V is TRBV5-1, with 9 bases that match TRBD1. The V gene's germline CDR1 is SGHRS and CDR2 YFSETQ. The length of the CDR3 is 14 residues. V dropped 4 bases and J dropped 2; count of bases not matched to a gene: 3. The sequenced CDR3 bases are TGCGCCAGCAGCCAGGACAGGGGCAACTATGGC. As protein: CASSQDRGNYG. The whole CDR3 is CASSQDRGNYGYTF. The full variable domain, its missing parts supplied by reference TRBV5-1 and TRBJ1-2, is KAGVTQTPRYLIKTRGQQVTLSCSPISGHRSVSWYQQTPGQGLQFLFEYFSETQRNKGNFPGRFSGRQFSNSRSEMNVSTLELGDSALYLCASSQDRGNYGYTFGSGTRLTVV.

As regards this clone: The read halts 3 residues ahead of the CDR3 end, with the missing end drawn from the germline J gene. This sequence joins TRBV29-1 and TRBJ2-4; D unclear. The germline CDR1 and CDR2 sequences are SQVTM and ANQGSEA. Trimming removed 5 bases from V and 0 bases from J, with 2 bases in between. The CDR3 spans 11 residues. CDR3 DNA, as far as it was read: TGCAGCGTTCGAGCCAAAAACATT. Protein: CSVRAKNI. The CDR3, in full, reads CSVRAKNIQYF.

Notes on this clone: The missing CDR3 end, 3 residues past where the read stops, is filled in from the germline J gene. V usage is TRBV7-2 and J usage is TRBJ2-1; 9 bases align to TRBD2. This CDR3 has 15 residues. The V segment lost 3 bases and the J segment 1 base; nucleotides outside the gene matches: 1. CDR1 is SGHTA, CDR2 FQGNSA, per germline. The CDR3 reads CASSFTSGSYNEQFF. The sequenced part of the CDR3 DNA is TGTGCCAGCAGCTTTACTAGCGGGTCCTACAATGAG.

Worth noting for this clone: The read halts 3 residues ahead of the CDR3 end, with the missing end drawn from the germline J gene. The V call is TRBV18, the J call TRBJ2-3, with 9 bases matching TRBD1. V lost 3 bases and J lost 3; bases outside the gene matches: 10. Per germline, CDR1 KGHSH and CDR2 LQKENI. The length of the CDR3 is 17 residues. The CDR3 loop is CASSPDIWDRETDTQYF. The DNA read from the CDR3 is TGTGCCAGCTCACCCGATATCTGGGACAGGGAGACAGATACG.

Remarks on this clone: The CDR3 end lies 3 residues beyond the end of the read and is filled in from the germline J gene. This chain links TRBV5-1 with TRBJ2-3; D gene uncertain. CDR3 length: 12 amino acids. CDR1 and CDR2 from the germline V gene are SGHRS and YFSETQ. V lost 7 bases to trimming and J lost 4 bases, with 10 bases between them. CDR3 DNA (partial): TGCGCCAGCCGCAGGTTTCCAGATACG. Amino acids: CASRRFPDT. The whole CDR3 sequence is CASRRFPDTQYF. The full variable domain, its missing parts supplied by reference TRBV5-1 and TRBJ2-3, is KAGVTQTPRYLIKTRGQQVTLSCSPISGHRSVSWYQQTPGQGLQFLFEYFSETQRNKGNFPGRFSGRQFSNSRSEMNVSTLELGDSALYLCASRRFPDTQYFGPGTRLTVL.